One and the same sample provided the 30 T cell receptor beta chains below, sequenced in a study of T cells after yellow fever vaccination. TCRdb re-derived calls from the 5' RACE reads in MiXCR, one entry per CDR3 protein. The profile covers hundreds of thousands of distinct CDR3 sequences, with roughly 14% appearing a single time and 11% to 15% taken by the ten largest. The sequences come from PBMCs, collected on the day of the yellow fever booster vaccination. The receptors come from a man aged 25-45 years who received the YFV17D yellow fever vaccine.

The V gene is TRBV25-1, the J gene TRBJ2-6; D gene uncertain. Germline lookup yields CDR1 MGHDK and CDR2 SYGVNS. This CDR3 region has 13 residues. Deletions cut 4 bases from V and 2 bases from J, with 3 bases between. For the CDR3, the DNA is TGTGCCAGCAGTGTCCCTGGGGCCAACGTCCTGACTTTC. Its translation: CASSVPGANVLTF.

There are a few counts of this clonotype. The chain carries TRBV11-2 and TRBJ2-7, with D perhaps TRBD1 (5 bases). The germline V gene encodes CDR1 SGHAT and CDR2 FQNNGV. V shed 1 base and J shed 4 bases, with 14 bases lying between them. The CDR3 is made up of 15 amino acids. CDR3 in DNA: TGTGCCAGCAGCTTAGTTTGGGGCCCAGAATACGAGCAGTACTTC. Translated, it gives CASSLVWGPEYEQYF. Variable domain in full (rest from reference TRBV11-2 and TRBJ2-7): EAGVAQSPRYKIIEKRQSVAFWCNPISGHATLYWYQQILGQGPKLLIQFQNNGVVDDSQLPKDRFSAERLKGVDSTLKIQPAKLEDSAVYLCASSLVWGPEYEQYFGPGTRLTVT.

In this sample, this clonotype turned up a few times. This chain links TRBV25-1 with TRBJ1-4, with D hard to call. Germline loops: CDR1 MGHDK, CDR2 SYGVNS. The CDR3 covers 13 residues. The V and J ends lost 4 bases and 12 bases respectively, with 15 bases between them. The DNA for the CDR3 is TGTGCCAGCAGTGTCACCGGTGGTACGGAACTGTTTTTT. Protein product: CASSVTGGTELFF.

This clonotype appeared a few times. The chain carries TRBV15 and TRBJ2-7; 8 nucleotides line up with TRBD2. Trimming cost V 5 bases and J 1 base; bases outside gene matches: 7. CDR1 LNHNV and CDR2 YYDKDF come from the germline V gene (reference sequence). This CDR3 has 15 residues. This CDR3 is CATSGDGTRSYEQYF. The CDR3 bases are TGTGCCACCAGCGGCGACGGGACTAGGTCCTACGAGCAGTACTTC.

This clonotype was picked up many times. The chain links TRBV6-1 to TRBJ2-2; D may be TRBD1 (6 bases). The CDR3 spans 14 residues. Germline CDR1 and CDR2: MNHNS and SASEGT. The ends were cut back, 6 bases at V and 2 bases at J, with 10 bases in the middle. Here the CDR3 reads CASRRTVNTGELFF. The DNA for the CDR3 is TGTGCCAGCAGGAGGACAGTTAACACCGGGGAGCTGTTTTTT.

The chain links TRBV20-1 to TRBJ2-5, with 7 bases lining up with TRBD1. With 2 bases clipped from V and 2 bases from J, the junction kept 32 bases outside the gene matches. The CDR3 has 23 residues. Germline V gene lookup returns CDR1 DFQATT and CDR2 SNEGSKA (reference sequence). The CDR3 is CSARPVPTLWGQIGWGSQETQYF. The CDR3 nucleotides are TGCAGTGCTAGACCGGTCCCAACATTGTGGGGACAGATCGGCTGGGGTTCTCAAGAGACCCAGTACTTC.

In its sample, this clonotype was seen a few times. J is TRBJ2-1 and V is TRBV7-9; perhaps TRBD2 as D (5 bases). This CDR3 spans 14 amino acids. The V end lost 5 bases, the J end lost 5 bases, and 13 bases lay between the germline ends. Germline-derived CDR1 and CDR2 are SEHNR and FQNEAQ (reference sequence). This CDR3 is CASSPPREHNEQFF. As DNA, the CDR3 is TGTGCCAGCAGCCCCCCCCGGGAACACAATGAGCAGTTCTTC.

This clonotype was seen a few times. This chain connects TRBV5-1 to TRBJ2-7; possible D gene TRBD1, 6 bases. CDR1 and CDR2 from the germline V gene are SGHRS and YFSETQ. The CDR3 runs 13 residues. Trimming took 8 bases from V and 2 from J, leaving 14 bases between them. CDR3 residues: CASTQGGTYEQYF. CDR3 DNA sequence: TGCGCCAGTACACAGGGTGGGACCTACGAGCAGTACTTC.

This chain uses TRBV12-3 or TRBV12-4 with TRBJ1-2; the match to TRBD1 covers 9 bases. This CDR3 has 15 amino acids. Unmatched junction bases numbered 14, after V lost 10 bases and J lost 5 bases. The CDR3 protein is CATTPRDRDEYGYTF. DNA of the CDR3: TGTGCCACCACCCCCCGGGACAGGGATGAATATGGCTACACCTTC.

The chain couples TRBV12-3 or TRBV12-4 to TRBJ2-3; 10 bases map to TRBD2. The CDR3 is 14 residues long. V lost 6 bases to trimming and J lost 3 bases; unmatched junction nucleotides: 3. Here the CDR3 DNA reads TGTGCCAGCAGGGGGACTAGCGAAACAGATACGCAGTATTTT. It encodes CASRGTSETDTQYF.

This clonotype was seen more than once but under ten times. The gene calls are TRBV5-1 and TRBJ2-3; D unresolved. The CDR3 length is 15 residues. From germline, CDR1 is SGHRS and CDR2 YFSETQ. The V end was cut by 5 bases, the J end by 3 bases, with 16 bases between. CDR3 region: CASRREVVGTDTQYF. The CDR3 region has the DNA TGCGCCAGCAGGCGAGAGGTCGTTGGTACAGATACGCAGTATTTT.

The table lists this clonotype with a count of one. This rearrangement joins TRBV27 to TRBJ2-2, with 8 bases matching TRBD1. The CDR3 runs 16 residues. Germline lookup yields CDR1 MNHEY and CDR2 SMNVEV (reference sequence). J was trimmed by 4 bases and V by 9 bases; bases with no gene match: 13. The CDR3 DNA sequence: TGTGCCAGTAAGCAGTCCCAGGGGGCGACCACCGGGGAGCTGTTTTTT. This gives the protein CASKQSQGATTGELFF.

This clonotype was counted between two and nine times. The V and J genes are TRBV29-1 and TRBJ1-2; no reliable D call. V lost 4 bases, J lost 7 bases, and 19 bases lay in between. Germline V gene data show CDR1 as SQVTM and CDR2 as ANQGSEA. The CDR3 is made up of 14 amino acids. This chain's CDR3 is CSVVETVYGFGYTF. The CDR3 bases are TGCAGCGTTGTAGAGACGGTCTACGGTTTTGGCTACACCTTC.

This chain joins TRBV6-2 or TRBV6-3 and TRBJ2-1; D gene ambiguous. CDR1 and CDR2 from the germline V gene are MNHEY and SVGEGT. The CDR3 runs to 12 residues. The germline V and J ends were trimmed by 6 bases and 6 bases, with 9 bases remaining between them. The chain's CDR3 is CASSQSPNEQFF. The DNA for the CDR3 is TGTGCCAGCAGCCAGAGCCCCAATGAGCAGTTCTTC.

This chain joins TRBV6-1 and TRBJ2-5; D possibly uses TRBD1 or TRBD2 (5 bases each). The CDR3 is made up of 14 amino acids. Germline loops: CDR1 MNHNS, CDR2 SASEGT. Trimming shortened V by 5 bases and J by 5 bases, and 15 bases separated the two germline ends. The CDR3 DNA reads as TGTGCCAGCAGTCCGGACACCTGGGGGGAGACCCAGTACTTC. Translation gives CASSPDTWGETQYF.

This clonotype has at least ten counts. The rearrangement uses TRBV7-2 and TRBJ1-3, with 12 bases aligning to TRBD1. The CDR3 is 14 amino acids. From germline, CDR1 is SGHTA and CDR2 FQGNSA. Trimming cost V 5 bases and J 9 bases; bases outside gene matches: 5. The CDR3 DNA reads TGTGCCAGCAGCCAGGGACAGGGGGCTACCACCATATATTTT. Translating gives CASSQGQGATTIYF.

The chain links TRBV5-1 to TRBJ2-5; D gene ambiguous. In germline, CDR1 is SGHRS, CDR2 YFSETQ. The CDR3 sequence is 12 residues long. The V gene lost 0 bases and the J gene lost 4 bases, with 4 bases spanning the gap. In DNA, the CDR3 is TGCGCCAGCAGCTTGGCCCCAGAGACCCAGTACTTC. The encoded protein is CASSLAPETQYF.

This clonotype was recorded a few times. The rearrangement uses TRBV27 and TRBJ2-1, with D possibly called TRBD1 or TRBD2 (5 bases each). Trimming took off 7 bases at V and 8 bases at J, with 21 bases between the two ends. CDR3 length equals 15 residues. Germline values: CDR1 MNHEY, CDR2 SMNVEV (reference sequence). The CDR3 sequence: CASTLRRAGRDEQFF. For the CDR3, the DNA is TGTGCCAGCACCCTGCGCAGGGCGGGTAGGGATGAGCAGTTCTTC.

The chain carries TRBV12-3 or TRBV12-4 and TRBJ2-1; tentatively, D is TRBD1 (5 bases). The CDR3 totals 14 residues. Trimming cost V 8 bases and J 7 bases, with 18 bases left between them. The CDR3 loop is CASASDQHRNEQFF. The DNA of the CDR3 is TGTGCCAGCGCGTCGGACCAACACAGGAATGAGCAGTTCTTC.

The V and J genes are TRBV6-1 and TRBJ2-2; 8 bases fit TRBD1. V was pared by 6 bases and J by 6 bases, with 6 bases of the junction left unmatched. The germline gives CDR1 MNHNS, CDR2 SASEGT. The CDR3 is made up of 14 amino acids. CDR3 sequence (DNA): TGTGCCAGCAGCCCACAGGGGGATGCCGGGGAGCTGTTTTTT. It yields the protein CASSPQGDAGELFF.

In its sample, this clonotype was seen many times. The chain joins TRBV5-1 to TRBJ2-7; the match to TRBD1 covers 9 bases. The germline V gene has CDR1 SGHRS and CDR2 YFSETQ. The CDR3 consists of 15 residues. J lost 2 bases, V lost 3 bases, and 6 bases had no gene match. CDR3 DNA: TGCGCCAGCAGCTGGCCGCGGGACAGGGCCTACGAGCAGTACTTC. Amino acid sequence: CASSWPRDRAYEQYF.

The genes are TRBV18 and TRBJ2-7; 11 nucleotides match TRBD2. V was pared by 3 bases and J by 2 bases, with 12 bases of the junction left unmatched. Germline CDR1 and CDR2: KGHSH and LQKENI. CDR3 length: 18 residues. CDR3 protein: CASSPVTSGSWGAYEQYF. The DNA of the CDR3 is TGTGCCAGCTCACCGGTTACTAGCGGGAGTTGGGGGGCCTACGAGCAGTACTTC. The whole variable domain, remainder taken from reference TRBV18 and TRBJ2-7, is NAGVMQNPRHLVRRRGQEARLRCSPMKGHSHVYWYRQLPEEGLKFMVYLQKENIIDESGMPKERFSAEFPKEGPSILRIQQVVRGDSAAYFCASSPVTSGSWGAYEQYFGPGTRLTVT.

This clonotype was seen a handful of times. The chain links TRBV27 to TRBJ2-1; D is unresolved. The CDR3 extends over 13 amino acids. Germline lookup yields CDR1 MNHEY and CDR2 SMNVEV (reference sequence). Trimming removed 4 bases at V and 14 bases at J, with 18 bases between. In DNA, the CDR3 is TGTGCCAGCAGTTCCTTACGTGGAAGGGTTGAGTTCTTC. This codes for CASSSLRGRVEFF.

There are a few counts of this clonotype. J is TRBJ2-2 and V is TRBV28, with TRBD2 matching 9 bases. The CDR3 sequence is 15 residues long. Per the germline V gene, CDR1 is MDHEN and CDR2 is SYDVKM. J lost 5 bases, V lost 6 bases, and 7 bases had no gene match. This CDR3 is CASSQLAGGTGELFF. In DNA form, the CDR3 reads TGTGCCAGCAGCCAACTAGCGGGCGGTACCGGGGAGCTGTTTTTT.

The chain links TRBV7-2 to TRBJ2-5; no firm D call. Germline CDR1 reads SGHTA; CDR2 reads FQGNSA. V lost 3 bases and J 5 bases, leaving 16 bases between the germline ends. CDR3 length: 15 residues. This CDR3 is CASSFSQVKGETQYF. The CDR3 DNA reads TGTGCCAGCAGCTTTTCTCAGGTCAAGGGTGAGACCCAGTACTTC.

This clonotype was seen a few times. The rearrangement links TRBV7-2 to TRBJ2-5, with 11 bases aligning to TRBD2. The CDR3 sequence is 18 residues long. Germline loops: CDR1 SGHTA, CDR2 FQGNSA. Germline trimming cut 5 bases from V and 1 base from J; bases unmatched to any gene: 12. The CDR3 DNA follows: TGTGCCAGCAGCACCCGACTAGCGGGAAAACAATCCCAAGAGACCCAGTACTTC. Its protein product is CASSTRLAGKQSQETQYF.

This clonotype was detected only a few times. CDR3 nucleotide sequence: TGTGCCAGCACCTTTGGGGGAGGGGGTAACGATGGCACAGATACGCAGTATTTT. Its protein product is CASTFGGGGNDGTDTQYF. This chain joins TRBV6-1 and TRBJ2-3; maybe TRBD2 (7 bases). Germline values: CDR1 MNHNS, CDR2 SASEGT. CDR3 length: 18 amino acids. V was shortened by 7 bases and J by 1 base, with 24 bases between the two germline ends.

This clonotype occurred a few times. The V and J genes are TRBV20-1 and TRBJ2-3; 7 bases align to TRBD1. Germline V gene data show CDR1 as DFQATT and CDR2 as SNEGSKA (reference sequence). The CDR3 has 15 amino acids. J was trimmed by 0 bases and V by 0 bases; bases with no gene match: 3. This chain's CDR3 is CSARDKGQSTDTQYF. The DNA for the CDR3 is TGCAGTGCTAGAGATAAGGGACAGAGCACAGATACGCAGTATTTT.

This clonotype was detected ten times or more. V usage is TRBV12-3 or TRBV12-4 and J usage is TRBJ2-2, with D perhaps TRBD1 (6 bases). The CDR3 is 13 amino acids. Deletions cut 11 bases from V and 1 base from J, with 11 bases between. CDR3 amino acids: CAGKTGNTGELFF. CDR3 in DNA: TGTGCCGGGAAGACAGGGAACACCGGGGAGCTGTTTTTT.

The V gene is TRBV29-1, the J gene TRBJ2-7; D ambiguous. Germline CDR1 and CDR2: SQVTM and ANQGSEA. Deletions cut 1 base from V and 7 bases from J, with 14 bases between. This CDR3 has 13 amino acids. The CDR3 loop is CSVEGGAMVEQYF. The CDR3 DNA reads TGCAGCGTTGAAGGAGGCGCTATGGTGGAGCAGTACTTC.